This T cell receptor (beta chain) was recovered during a study of blood T cell repertoires in COVID-19. Study context: Sources were T cells, B-cell-depleted T cells, or PBMCs; the material itself was cDNA or gDNA.

The germline V gene encodes CDR1 SGHDT and CDR2 YYEEEE. The CDR3 is 17 residues long. The V and J ends lost 4 bases and 1 base, in that order; junction bases with no gene match: 10. Only in-frame clones appear in the TCRdb table, and some are missing; sequencing was by immunoSEQ multiplex PCR. The table has about 220,000 clones, 80% to 85% seen once. The chain carries TRBV5-6 and TRBJ2-1, with TRBD1 identical over 8 bases. The TCR comes from an older woman with acute or convalescent COVID-19. Material for sequencing was peripheral blood. The CDR3 is CASSPSDRVVSYNEQFF. The CDR3 nucleotides read TGTGCCAGCAGCCCCTCGGACAGGGTGGTATCCTACAATGAGCAGTTCTTC. Drawing the rest from reference TRBV5-6 and TRBJ2-1, the complete variable domain is DAGVTQSPTHLIKTRGQQVTLRCSPKSGHDTVSWYQQALGQGPQFIFQYYEEEERQRGNFPDRFSGHQFPNYSSELNVNALLLGDSALYLCASSPSDRVVSYNEQFFGPGTRLTVL.